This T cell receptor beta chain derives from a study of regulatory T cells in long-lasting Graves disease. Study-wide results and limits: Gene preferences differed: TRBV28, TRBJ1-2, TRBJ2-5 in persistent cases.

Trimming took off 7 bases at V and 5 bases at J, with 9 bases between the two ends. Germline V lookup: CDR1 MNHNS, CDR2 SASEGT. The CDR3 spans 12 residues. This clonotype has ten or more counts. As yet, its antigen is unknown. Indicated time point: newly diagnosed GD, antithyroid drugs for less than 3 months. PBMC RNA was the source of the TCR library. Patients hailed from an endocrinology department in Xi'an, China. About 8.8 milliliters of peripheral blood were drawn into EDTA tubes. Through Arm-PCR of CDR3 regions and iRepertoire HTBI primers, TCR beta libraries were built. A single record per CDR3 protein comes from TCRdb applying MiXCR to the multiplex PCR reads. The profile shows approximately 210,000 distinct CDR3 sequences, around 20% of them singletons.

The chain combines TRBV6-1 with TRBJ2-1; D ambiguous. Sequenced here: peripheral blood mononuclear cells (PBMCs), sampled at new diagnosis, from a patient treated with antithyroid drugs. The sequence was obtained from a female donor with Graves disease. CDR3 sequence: CASTEVDNEQFF. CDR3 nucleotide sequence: TGTGCCAGCACCGAGGTAGACAATGAGCAGTTCTTC.